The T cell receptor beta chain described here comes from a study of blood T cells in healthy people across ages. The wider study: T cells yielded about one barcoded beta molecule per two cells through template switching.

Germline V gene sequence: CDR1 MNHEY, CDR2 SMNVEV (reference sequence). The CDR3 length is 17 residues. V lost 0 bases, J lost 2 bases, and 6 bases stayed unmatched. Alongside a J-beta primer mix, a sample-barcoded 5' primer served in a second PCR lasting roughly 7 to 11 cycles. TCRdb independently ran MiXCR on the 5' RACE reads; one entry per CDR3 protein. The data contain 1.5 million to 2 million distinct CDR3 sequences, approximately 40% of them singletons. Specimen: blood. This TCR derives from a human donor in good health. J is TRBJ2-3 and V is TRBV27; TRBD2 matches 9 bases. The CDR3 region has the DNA TGTGCCAGCAGTTTATCGGCTAGCGGGGCTGTCACAGATACGCAGTATTTT. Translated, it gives CASSLSASGAVTDTQYF.